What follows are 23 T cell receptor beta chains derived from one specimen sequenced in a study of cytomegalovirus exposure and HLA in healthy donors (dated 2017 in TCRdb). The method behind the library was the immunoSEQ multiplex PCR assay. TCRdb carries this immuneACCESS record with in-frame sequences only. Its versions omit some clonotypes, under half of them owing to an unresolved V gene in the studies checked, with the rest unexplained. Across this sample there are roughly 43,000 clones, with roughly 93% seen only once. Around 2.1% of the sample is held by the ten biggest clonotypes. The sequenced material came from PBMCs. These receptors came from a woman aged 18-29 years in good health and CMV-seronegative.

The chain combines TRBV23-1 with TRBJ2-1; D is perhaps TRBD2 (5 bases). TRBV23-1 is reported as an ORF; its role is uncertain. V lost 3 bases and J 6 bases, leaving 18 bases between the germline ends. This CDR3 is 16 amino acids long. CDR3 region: CASSHTKGPGCNEQFF. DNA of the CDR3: TGCGCCAGCAGTCATACGAAGGGCCCGGGGTGCAATGAGCAGTTCTTC.

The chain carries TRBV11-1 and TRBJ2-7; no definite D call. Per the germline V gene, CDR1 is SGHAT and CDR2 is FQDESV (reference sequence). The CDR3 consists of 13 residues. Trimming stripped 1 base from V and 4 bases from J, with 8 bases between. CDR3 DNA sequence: TGTGCCAGCAGCTTAGTCCCGTCTTACGAGCAGTACTTC. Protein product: CASSLVPSYEQYF.

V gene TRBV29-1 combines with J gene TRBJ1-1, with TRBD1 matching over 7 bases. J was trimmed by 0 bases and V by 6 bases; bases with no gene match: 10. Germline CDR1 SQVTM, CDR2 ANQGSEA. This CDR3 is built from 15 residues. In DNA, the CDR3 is TGCAGCGTGCTCCTTGGGGACAGAATGAACACTGAAGCTTTCTTT. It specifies CSVLLGDRMNTEAFF.

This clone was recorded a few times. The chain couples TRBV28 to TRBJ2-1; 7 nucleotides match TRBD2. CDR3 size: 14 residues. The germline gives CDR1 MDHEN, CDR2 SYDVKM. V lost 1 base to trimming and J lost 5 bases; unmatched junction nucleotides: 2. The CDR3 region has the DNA TGTGCCAGCAGTTTATACCGGGGGGACAATGAGCAGTTCTTC. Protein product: CASSLYRGDNEQFF.

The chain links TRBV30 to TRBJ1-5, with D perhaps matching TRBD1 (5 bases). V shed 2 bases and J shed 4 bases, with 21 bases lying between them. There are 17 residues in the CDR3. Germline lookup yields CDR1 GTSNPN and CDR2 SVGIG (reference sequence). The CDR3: CAWSQGHEVLWNQPQHF. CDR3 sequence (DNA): TGTGCCTGGAGTCAAGGACACGAGGTATTATGGAATCAGCCCCAGCATTTT.

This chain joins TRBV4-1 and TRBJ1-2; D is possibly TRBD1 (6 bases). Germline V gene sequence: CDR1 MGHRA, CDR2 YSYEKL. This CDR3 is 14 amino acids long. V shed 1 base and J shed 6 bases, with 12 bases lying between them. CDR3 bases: TGCGCCAGCAGCCAAGGAGGTCAGGGGAATGGCTACACCTTC. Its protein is CASSQGGQGNGYTF.

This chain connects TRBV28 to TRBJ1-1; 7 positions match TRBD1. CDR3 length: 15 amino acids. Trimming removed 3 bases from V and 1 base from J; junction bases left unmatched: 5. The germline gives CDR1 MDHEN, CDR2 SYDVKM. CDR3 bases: TGTGCCAGCAGTTTCTTGGGGACAGAGAACACTGAAGCTTTCTTT. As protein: CASSFLGTENTEAFF. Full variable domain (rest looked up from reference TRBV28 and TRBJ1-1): DVKVTQSSRYLVKRTGEKVFLECVQDMDHENMFWYRQDPGLGLRLIYFSYDVKMKEKGDIPEGYSVSREKKERFSLILESASTNQTSMYLCASSFLGTENTEAFFGQGTRLTVV.

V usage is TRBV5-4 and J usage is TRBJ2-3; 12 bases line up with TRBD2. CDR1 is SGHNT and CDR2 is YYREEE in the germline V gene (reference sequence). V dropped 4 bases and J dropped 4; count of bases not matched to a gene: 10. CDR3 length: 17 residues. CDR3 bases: TGTGCCAGCAGCCACGACGGACTAGCGGGGCGGTCAGATACGCAGTATTTT. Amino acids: CASSHDGLAGRSDTQYF.

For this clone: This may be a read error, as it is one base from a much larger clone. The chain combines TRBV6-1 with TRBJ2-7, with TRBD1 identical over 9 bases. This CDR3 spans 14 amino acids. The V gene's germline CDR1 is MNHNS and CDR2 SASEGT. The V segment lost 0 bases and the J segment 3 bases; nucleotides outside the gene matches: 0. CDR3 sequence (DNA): TGTGCCAGCAGTGAAGCGACAGGGGGCTACGAGCAGTACTTC. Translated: CASSEATGGYEQYF.

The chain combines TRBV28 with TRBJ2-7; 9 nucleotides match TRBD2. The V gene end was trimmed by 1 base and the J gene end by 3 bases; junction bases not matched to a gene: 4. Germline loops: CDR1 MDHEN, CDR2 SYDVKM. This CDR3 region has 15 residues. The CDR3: CASSLSPSGDYEQYF. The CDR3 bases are TGTGCCAGCAGTTTATCACCTAGCGGGGACTACGAGCAGTACTTC.

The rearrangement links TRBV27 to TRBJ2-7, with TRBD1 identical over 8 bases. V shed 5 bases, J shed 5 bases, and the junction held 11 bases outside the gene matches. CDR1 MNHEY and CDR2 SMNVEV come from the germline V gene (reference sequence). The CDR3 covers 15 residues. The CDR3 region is CASSHGQGLLNEQYF. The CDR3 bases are TGTGCCAGCAGTCACGGACAGGGCCTTTTGAACGAGCAGTACTTC.

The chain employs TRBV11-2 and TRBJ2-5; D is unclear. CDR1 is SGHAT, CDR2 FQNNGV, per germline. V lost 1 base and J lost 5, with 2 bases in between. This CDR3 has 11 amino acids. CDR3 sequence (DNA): TGTGCCAGCAGCTTAGCGGAGACCCAGTACTTC. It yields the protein CASSLAETQYF.

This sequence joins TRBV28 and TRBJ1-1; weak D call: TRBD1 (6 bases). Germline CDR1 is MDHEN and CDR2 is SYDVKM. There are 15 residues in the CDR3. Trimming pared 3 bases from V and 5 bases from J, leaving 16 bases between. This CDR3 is CASSLGGLGGTEAFF. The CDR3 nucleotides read TGTGCCAGCAGTTTGGGGGGGCTGGGGGGAACTGAAGCTTTCTTT. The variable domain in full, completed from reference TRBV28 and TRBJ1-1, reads DVKVTQSSRYLVKRTGEKVFLECVQDMDHENMFWYRQDPGLGLRLIYFSYDVKMKEKGDIPEGYSVSREKKERFSLILESASTNQTSMYLCASSLGGLGGTEAFFGQGTRLTVV.

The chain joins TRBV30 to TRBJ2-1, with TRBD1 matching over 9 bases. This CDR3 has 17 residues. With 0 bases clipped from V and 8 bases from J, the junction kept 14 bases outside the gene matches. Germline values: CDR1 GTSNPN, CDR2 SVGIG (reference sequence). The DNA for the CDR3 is TGTGCCTGGAGTGTATTCAGGGACAGGGAAGCCCTCGATGAGCAGTTCTTC. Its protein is CAWSVFRDREALDEQFF.

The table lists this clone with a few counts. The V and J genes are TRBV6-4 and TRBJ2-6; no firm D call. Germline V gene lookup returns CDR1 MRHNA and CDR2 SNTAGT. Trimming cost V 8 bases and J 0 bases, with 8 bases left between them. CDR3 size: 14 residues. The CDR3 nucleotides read TGTGCCAGCGCACCGGTCTCTGGGGCCAACGTCCTGACTTTC. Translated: CASAPVSGANVLTF.

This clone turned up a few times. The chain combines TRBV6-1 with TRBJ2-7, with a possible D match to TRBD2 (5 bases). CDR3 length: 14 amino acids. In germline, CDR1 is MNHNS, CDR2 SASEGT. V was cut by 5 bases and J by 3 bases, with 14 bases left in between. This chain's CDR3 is CASSSSEGYYEQYF. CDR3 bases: TGTGCCAGCAGTTCAAGCGAGGGCTACTACGAGCAGTACTTC.

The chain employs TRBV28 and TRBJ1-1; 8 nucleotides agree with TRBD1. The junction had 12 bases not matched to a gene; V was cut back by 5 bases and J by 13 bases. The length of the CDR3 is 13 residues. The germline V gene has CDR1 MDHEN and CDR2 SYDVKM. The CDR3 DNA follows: TGTGCCAGCAGTCCATCGCCGACAGGGGCCGATTTCTTT. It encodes CASSPSPTGADFF.

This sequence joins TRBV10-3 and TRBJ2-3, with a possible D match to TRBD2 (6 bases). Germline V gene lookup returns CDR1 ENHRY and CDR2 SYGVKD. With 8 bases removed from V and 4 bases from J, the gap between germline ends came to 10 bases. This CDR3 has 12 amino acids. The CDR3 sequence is CAIGTRADTQYF. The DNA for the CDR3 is TGTGCCATCGGGACTCGGGCAGATACGCAGTATTTT.

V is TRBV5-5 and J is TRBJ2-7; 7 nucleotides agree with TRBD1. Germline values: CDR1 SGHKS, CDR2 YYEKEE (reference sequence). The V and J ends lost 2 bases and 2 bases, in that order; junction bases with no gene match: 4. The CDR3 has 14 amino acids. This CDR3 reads CASSLEGAAYEQYF. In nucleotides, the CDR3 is TGTGCCAGCAGCTTAGAGGGGGCCGCCTACGAGCAGTACTTC.

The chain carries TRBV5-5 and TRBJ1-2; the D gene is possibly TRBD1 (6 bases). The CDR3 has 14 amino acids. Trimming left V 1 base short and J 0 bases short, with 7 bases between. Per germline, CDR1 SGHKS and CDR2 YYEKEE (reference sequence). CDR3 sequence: CASSLTGTNYGYTF. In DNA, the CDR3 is TGTGCCAGCAGCTTGACAGGGACTAACTATGGCTACACCTTC.

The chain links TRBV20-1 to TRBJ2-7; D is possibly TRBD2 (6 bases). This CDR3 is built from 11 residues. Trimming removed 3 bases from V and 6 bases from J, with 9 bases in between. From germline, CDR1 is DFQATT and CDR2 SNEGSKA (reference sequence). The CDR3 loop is CSASGGGEQYF. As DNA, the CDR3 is TGCAGTGCTAGCGGGGGAGGCGAGCAGTACTTC.

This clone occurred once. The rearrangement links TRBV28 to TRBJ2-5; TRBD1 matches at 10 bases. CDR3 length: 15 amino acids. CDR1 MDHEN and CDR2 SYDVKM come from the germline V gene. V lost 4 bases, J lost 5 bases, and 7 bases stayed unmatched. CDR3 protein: CASSSGQGGRETQYF. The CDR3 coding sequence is TGTGCCAGCAGTTCCGGACAGGGGGGTCGTGAGACCCAGTACTTC.

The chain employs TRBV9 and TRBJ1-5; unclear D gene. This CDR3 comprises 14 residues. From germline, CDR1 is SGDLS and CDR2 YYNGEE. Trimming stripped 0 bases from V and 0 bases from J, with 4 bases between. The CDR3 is CASSVGYSNQPQHF. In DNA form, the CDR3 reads TGTGCCAGCAGCGTAGGTTATAGCAATCAGCCCCAGCATTTT.